This is a list of T cell receptor beta chains from one sample in a study of blood T cell repertoires in COVID-19. Generated by immunoSEQ multiplex PCR, the TCRdb table keeps only in-frame clones and is missing some. The sample has about 130,000 clones, about four fifths seen once. The sequencing input was peripheral blood. Receptor source: a woman aged 50 to 60 with acute or convalescent COVID-19. Each CDR3 is given with its conserved first and last residue. Fields, in order: V gene, clone size, J gene, D gene, CDR3 protein, CDR3 DNA. D genes are given only for firm matches. Clone sizes are given selectively: once, few, many, or a class where the clone is expanded.

TRBV19	once	TRBJ2-4	TRBD1	CASTLRPETGGNIQYF	TGTGCCAGTACTCTGAGACCGGAAACAGGGGGAAACATTCAGTACTTC
TRBV7-9	NA	TRBJ2-7	TRBD2	CASSGGGLAGLSSYEQYF	TGTGCCAGCAGCGGGGGAGGCCTAGCGGGGCTCAGCTCCTACGAGCAGTACTTC
TRBV18	once	TRBJ1-6	TRBD1	CASSPPRQGNSPLHF	TGTGCCAGCTCACCACCTAGACAGGGTAATTCACCCCTCCACTTT
TRBV25-1	NA	TRBJ1-1	NA	CASSQGTSHTEAFF	TGTGCCAGCAGTCAGGGGACCAGTCACACTGAAGCTTTCTTT
TRBV7-6	NA	TRBJ1-3	NA	CASSQMSGAGNTIYF	TGTGCCAGCAGCCAAATGTCAGGGGCCGGAAACACCATATATTTT
TRBV5-1	NA	TRBJ2-3	NA	CASKTVSTDTQYF	TGCGCCAGCAAAACAGTGAGCACAGATACGCAGTATTTT
TRBV7-2	once	TRBJ1-4	TRBD1	CASSPLGTGGGKLFF	TGTGCCAGCAGCCCACTAGGGACAGGGGGCGGAAAACTGTTTTTT
TRBV6-5	NA	TRBJ2-2	NA	CASRPGTNTGELFF	TGTGCCAGCAGGCCCGGGACGAACACCGGGGAGCTGTTTTTT
TRBV10-1	once	TRBJ1-3	NA	CASSPANSGNTIYF	TGCGCCAGCAGTCCTGCGAACTCTGGAAACACCATATATTTT
TRBV29-1	NA	TRBJ2-1	NA	CSVEVPGIREQFF	TGCAGCGTTGAAGTCCCGGGGATTCGTGAGCAGTTCTTC
TRBV30	NA	TRBJ1-2	NA	CAWSVGRVGYTF	TGTGCCTGGAGTGTAGGCAGGGTTGGCTACACCTTC
TRBV2	NA	TRBJ1-4	NA	CASIRGGNEKLFF	TGTGCCAGCATACGGGGGGGAAATGAAAAACTGTTTTTT
TRBV4-1	NA	TRBJ1-5	NA	CASRYDTGIGQPQHF	TGCGCCAGCAGATACGACACGGGGATCGGTCAGCCCCAGCATTTT
TRBV9	NA	TRBJ1-4	NA	CASSVDISGDEKLFF	TGTGCCAGCAGCGTAGACATTTCGGGTGATGAAAAACTGTTTTTT
TRBV3-1/TRBV3-2	NA	TRBJ2-7	NA	CASSQVENEQYF	TGTGCCAGCAGCCAAGTTGAGAACGAGCAGTACTTC
TRBV12-3/TRBV12-4	NA	TRBJ2-3	TRBD1	CASSTGGVQYF	TGTGCCAGCTCCACAGGGGGTGTGCAGTATTTT
TRBV29-1	NA	TRBJ2-6	TRBD1	CSVISSGGPGANVLTF	TGCAGCGTTATCTCCTCAGGGGGCCCTGGGGCCAACGTCCTGACTTTC
TRBV5-8	NA	TRBJ1-1	NA	CASSWRPATEAFF	TGTGCCAGCAGCTGGAGACCCGCGACCGAAGCTTTCTTT
TRBV28	NA	TRBJ1-5	TRBD1	CASSTGEGQPQHF	TGTGCCAGCTCCACAGGGGAAGGTCAGCCCCAGCATTTT
TRBV15	once	TRBJ2-7	TRBD1	CATAVQGGIGEQYF	TGTGCCACCGCTGTACAGGGGGGAATCGGCGAGCAGTACTTC
TRBV12-3/TRBV12-4	NA	TRBJ2-3	TRBD1	CASSFIRLTGKYF	TGTGCCAGCAGTTTCATAAGATTGACAGGGAAGTATTTT
TRBV4-1	NA	TRBJ1-2	NA	CASSVIQGREYGYTF	TGCGCCAGCAGCGTAATTCAGGGGCGGGAGTATGGCTACACCTTC
TRBV11-2	NA	TRBJ2-7	TRBD1	CASSPGQGAYEQYF	TGTGCCAGCAGCCCGGGACAGGGGGCCTACGAGCAGTACTTC
TRBV5-1	NA	TRBJ2-7	TRBD2	CASSSLAGSSYEQYF	TGCGCCAGCAGCTCTTTAGCGGGGTCCTCCTACGAGCAGTACTTC
TRBV21-1	few	TRBJ2-2	NA	CARQVGGTNTGELFF	TGTGCCCGTCAAGTGGGGGGGACGAACACCGGGGAGCTGTTTTTT
TRBV25-1	NA	TRBJ1-6	NA	CASSAEGGSPLHF	TGTGCCAGCAGTGCGGAAGGGGGTTCACCCCTCCACTTT
TRBV25-1	once	TRBJ1-6	NA	CASSELGEGNSPLHF	TGTGCCAGCAGTGAATTGGGGGAGGGTAATTCACCCCTCCACTTT
TRBV9	NA	TRBJ1-6	NA	CASSVEGGDFSPLHF	TGTGCCAGCAGCGTCGAAGGGGGTGATTTTTCACCCCTCCACTTT